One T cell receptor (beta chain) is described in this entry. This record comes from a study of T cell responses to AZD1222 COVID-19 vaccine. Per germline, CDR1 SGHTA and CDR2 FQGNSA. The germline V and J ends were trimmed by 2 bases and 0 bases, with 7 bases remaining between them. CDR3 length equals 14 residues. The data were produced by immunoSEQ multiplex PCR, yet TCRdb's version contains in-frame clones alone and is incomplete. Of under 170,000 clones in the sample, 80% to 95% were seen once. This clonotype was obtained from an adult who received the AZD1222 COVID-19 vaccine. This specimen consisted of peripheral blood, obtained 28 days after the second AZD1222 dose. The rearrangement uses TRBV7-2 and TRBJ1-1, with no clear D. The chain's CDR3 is CASSLYGMNTEAFF. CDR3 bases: TGTGCCAGCAGCTTATACGGGATGAACACTGAAGCTTTCTTT.